The 23 T cell receptor beta chains in this list originate from one sample, sequenced in a study of blood T cell repertoires in COVID-19. The method was immunoSEQ multiplex PCR; TCRdb's version includes in-frame clones alone and lacks a portion of them. Here the sample spans about 100,000 clones, 70% to 90% being singletons. The sequencing input was peripheral blood. These receptors came from a man aged 50 to 59 with active or convalescent COVID-19.

The V and J genes are TRBV6-1 and TRBJ1-3, with 7 nucleotides matching TRBD1. Germline V gene lookup returns CDR1 MNHNS and CDR2 SASEGT. Trimming cost V 2 bases and J 2 bases; bases outside gene matches: 6. This CDR3 is built from 16 residues. The CDR3 protein is CASSETHRGTGNTIYF. In DNA, the CDR3 is TGTGCCAGCAGTGAAACCCACAGGGGTACTGGAAACACCATATATTTT.

The chain has TRBV20-1 and TRBJ1-4; a weak D match, TRBD1 (5 bases). CDR1 DFQATT and CDR2 SNEGSKA come from the germline V gene (reference sequence). CDR3 length: 11 residues. V lost 5 bases, J lost 8 bases, and 9 bases lay in between. CDR3 protein: CSAHTGEKLFF. The CDR3 DNA is TGCAGTGCTCACACAGGAGAAAAACTGTTTTTT.

The chain links TRBV6-5 to TRBJ2-7; TRBD2 is a possible D gene (5 bases). This CDR3 has 15 residues. CDR1 is MNHEY and CDR2 is SVGAGI in the germline V gene. Deletions cut 0 bases from V and 4 bases from J, with 13 bases between. DNA of the CDR3: TGTGCCAGCAGTTACTCCGCTAGCTTACGTTACGAGCAGTACTTC. Amino acid sequence: CASSYSASLRYEQYF.

J is TRBJ1-2 and V is TRBV2; 12 bases match TRBD1. This CDR3 contains 13 residues. With 7 bases clipped from V and 8 bases from J, the junction kept 5 bases outside the gene matches. CDR1 and CDR2 (germline): SNHLY, FYNNEI. The CDR3 DNA reads TGTGCCAGCATGTGGGACAGGGGGCGAGGCTACACCTTC. Translation: CASMWDRGRGYTF.

DNA for the CDR3: TGTGCCAGCAGGGGAGATCGTCGCTACACCTTC. Translating gives CASRGDRRYTF. This chain uses TRBV28 with TRBJ1-2; D remains ambiguous. This CDR3 is 11 amino acids long. V dropped 6 bases and J dropped 9 bases, with 11 bases sitting between them. Per germline, CDR1 MDHEN and CDR2 SYDVKM.

This chain connects TRBV6-5 to TRBJ1-2; 8 nucleotides agree with TRBD1. V shed 7 bases, J shed 7 bases, and the junction held 8 bases outside the gene matches. The germline CDR1 and CDR2 sequences are MNHEY and SVGAGI. The CDR3 totals 13 residues. The CDR3 sequence is CASTRTGTVGYTF. In DNA form, the CDR3 reads TGTGCCAGCACCCGGACAGGGACGGTTGGCTACACCTTC.

This clone was found a few times. The CDR3 DNA reads TGCGCCAGCAGCTTGGATCTTACCTACGAGCAGTACTTC. Translated, it gives CASSLDLTYEQYF. The rearrangement links TRBV5-1 to TRBJ2-7; D unresolved. This CDR3 region has 13 residues. Germline V gene lookup returns CDR1 SGHRS and CDR2 YFSETQ. V lost 0 bases and J 2 bases, leaving 6 bases between the germline ends.

The gene calls are TRBV3-1 (or the pseudogene TRBV3-2) and TRBJ2-2, with D possibly TRBD1 on 6 matching bases. Per the germline V gene, CDR1 is LGHDT and CDR2 is YNNKEL (reference sequence). The CDR3 length is 12 residues. Trimming took off 7 bases at V and 6 bases at J, with 9 bases between the two ends. For the CDR3, the DNA is TGTGCCAGCACCTCAGGGGCCGGGGAGCTGTTTTTT. It yields the protein CASTSGAGELFF.

The chain combines TRBV6-2 or TRBV6-3 with TRBJ2-2; 10 nucleotides align to TRBD2. Germline CDR1 and CDR2: MNHEY and SVGEGT. V shed 6 bases and J 0 bases; nucleotides not matched to a gene: 13. CDR3 length: 19 amino acids. CDR3 coding DNA: TGTGCCAGCAGCCGTATATCCGGACTAGCGGAAGCGAACACCGGGGAGCTGTTTTTT. Its translation is CASSRISGLAEANTGELFF.

A remark on this clone: Other nucleotide sequences in the sample specify the same CDR3. The CDR3 spells CASSIDRNTEAFF. DNA for the CDR3: TGTGCCAGTAGTATAGACCGGAACACTGAAGCTTTCTTT. The chain carries TRBV19 and TRBJ1-1, with D uncertain. Trimming pared 0 bases from V and 1 base from J, leaving 3 bases between. The CDR3 totals 13 residues. Germline-derived CDR1 and CDR2 are LNHDA and SQIVND (reference sequence).

In DNA form, the CDR3 reads TGTGCCAGCAGCTTATCCCTAGCGGGGACCGACAATGAGCAGTTCTTC. It translates to CASSLSLAGTDNEQFF. The chain links TRBV7-9 to TRBJ2-1; 9 bases agree with TRBD2. Trimming removed 2 bases from V and 5 bases from J; junction bases left unmatched: 7. Looked up from germline, CDR1 is SEHNR and CDR2 is FQNEAQ (reference sequence). There are 16 residues in the CDR3.

The genes are TRBV20-1 and TRBJ2-5; 11 positions agree with TRBD2. Germline trimming cut 3 bases from V and 2 bases from J; bases unmatched to any gene: 2. The CDR3 sequence is 14 residues long. Germline lookup yields CDR1 DFQATT and CDR2 SNEGSKA (reference sequence). In DNA form, the CDR3 reads TGCAGTGCTAGTTCTAGCGGGAGGCAAGAGACCCAGTACTTC. It is translated as CSASSSGRQETQYF.

The chain combines TRBV24-1 with TRBJ2-7; 14 bases match TRBD2. V was pared by 4 bases and J by 5 bases, with 15 bases of the junction left unmatched. Germline V gives CDR1 KGHDR, CDR2 SFDVKD. The CDR3 covers 19 residues. The CDR3 nucleotides read TGTGCCACCAGTGACCCCCGACTAGCGGGAGGGTGGGGCACGCACGAGCAGTACTTC. Translation gives CATSDPRLAGGWGTHEQYF.

This chain links TRBV4-2 with TRBJ2-3, with TRBD2 identical over 16 bases. Germline CDR1 reads LGHNA; CDR2 reads YNFKEQ. Losses at the gene ends were 0 bases for V and 8 bases for J; bases not matched to a gene: 5. This CDR3 comprises 17 residues. The CDR3 sequence is CASSQESGLAGGSTQYF. In nucleotides, the CDR3 is TGTGCCAGCAGCCAAGAGTCGGGACTAGCGGGAGGGAGTACGCAGTATTTT.

V is TRBV18 and J is TRBJ1-4; weak D call: TRBD1 (6 bases). Per germline, CDR1 KGHSH and CDR2 LQKENI. The CDR3 is made up of 15 amino acids. V gave up 2 bases and J gave up 8 bases, with 15 bases separating them. Here the CDR3 reads CASSPGTGNIEKLFF. CDR3 DNA sequence: TGTGCCAGCTCACCAGGAACAGGGAACATAGAAAAACTGTTTTTT.

The chain carries TRBV18 and TRBJ2-7, with 13 bases fitting TRBD2. V trimming: 2 bases; J trimming: 1 base; junction bases outside the gene matches: 8. Looked up from germline, CDR1 is KGHSH and CDR2 is LQKENI. This CDR3 contains 18 residues. DNA of the CDR3: TGTGCCAGCTCACCAACCGTGGTACTAGCGGGAGGGTCCTACGAGCAGTACTTC. Protein: CASSPTVVLAGGSYEQYF. Based on the CDR3 plus reference TRBV18 and TRBJ2-7, the full variable domain is NAGVMQNPRHLVRRRGQEARLRCSPMKGHSHVYWYRQLPEEGLKFMVYLQKENIIDESGMPKERFSAEFPKEGPSILRIQQVVRGDSAAYFCASSPTVVLAGGSYEQYFGPGTRLTVT.

Comment on this clone: One end of the junction does not line up with germline, which may come from a read error. CDR3 sequence reads: CASSDSRGSYEQYF. Written as DNA, the CDR3 is TGTGCCAGCAGTGACTCGCGGGGTTCCTACGAGCAGTACTTC. The chain employs TRBV6-2 or TRBV6-3 and TRBJ2-7; a possible D gene is TRBD2 (6 bases). Germline CDR1 reads MNHEY; CDR2 reads SVGEGT. The CDR3 runs to 14 residues.

The chain couples TRBV11-3 to TRBJ1-1; D unresolved. CDR1 SGHNT and CDR2 YENEEA come from the germline V gene. Trimming stripped 2 bases from V and 0 bases from J, with 10 bases between. This CDR3 comprises 15 residues. CDR3 DNA sequence: TGTGCCAGCAGCTTATCAACATTCATGAACACTGAAGCTTTCTTT. This gives the protein CASSLSTFMNTEAFF.

The chain has TRBV30 and TRBJ2-5, with a weak D call TRBD2 (6 bases). The CDR3 is 13 residues long. Germline CDR1 reads GTSNPN; CDR2 reads SVGIG (reference sequence). Trimming stripped 1 base from V and 1 base from J, with 7 bases between. The CDR3 DNA follows: TGTGCCTGGAGTGCGGGACTCCAAGAGACCCAGTACTTC. Translating gives CAWSAGLQETQYF.

The CDR3 region has the DNA TGTGCCAGCAGTTCCCACCGGACTAGCGGAGATCAAGAGACCCAGTACTTC. It is translated as CASSSHRTSGDQETQYF. The rearrangement joins TRBV27 to TRBJ2-5; 10 bases line up with TRBD2. From germline, CDR1 is MNHEY and CDR2 SMNVEV (reference sequence). V shed 4 bases, J shed 2 bases, and the junction held 10 bases outside the gene matches. The CDR3 has 17 residues.

This clone is a singleton in its sample. The rearrangement links TRBV2 to TRBJ2-6; TRBD1 matches at 7 bases. The V gene's germline CDR1 is SNHLY and CDR2 FYNNEI. CDR3 length equals 17 residues. Losses at the gene ends were 4 bases for V and 2 bases for J; bases not matched to a gene: 8. CDR3 region: CASSARQGNTGANVLTF. Written as DNA, the CDR3 is TGTGCCAGCAGTGCCCGACAGGGTAACACTGGGGCCAACGTCCTGACTTTC.

This clone showed up just a few times. The DNA for the CDR3 is TGTGCCAGCAGGCAGGATCAGTGGGGGGAGCTGTTTTTT. This encodes CASRQDQWGELFF. This chain connects TRBV11-2 to TRBJ2-2; D uncertain. Germline CDR1 is SGHAT and CDR2 is FQNNGV. The ends were cut back, 6 bases at V and 8 bases at J, with 13 bases in the middle. The CDR3 is made up of 13 amino acids.

This clone is a singleton in its sample. The chain joins TRBV12-2 to TRBJ2-7; the table's TRBD2 call for D was not verified on the DNA. TRBV12-2 is noted as a pseudogene. This CDR3 comprises 16 residues. CDR3 coding DNA: TGTGCAAGTCGGTTACGAGTGGGAGGATTTACCTACGAGCAGTACTTC. It yields the protein CASRLRVGGFTYEQYF.